This T cell receptor beta chain was observed in a study of high-grade serous ovarian cancer treatment subgroups. V was trimmed by 4 bases and J by 5 bases, leaving 16 bases between them. CDR1 and CDR2 (germline): SGHRS, YFSETQ. The CDR3 runs to 15 residues. Tumor samples were obtained before definitive surgery or chemotherapy. The table came from immunoSEQ multiplex PCR; TCRdb's copy has only in-frame clones and leaves some out. The sample lists roughly 8,700 clones, around 72% seen once, with roughly a tenth in the top ten. The specimen was tumor tissue. V and J are TRBV5-1 and TRBJ2-1; possible D gene TRBD2, 6 bases. This receptor was taken from a human donor with high-grade serous ovarian cancer. The CDR3, as DNA: TGCGCCAGCAGCCCGGAACCCCGGGGGAACAATGAGCAGTTCTTC. Its translation is CASSPEPRGNNEQFF.